This is a list of T cell receptor beta chains from one sample in a study of shared clonotypes between healthy human individuals. The method was immunoSEQ multiplex PCR; TCRdb's version includes in-frame clones alone and lacks a portion of them. The sample has about 670,000 clones; about 78% are singletons. The material sequenced was memory CD4+ T cells sorted from blood. These receptors all come from a woman aged 25-40 years in good health. Both conserved end residues are part of each CDR3.

v_call,cdr3_aa
TRBV14,CASSQDRAANTDTQYF
TRBV15,CATSSGASGRAREETQYF
TRBV10-2,CASSDWTSGTYEQYF
TRBV6-5,CASSYSPHSYEQYF
TRBV6-5,CASSYSSGISYEQYF
TRBV29-1,CSVMKLETQYF
TRBV19,CASSSRLAAAQTSGANVLTF
TRBV25-1,CASGTSGWHNEQFF
TRBV7-3,CASSTPGTGTYEQYF
TRBV6-1,CSSRFPTSTDTQYF
TRBV7-2,CASSLVALLQGAKNIQYF
TRBV25-1,CASSDWDRGTYEQYF
TRBV9,CASSAQGNTGELFF
TRBV18,CASSQGAQETQYF
TRBV4-1,CASSQASGGWTFF
TRBV30,CAWSVPGGTYEQYF
TRBV5-1,CASSQTGGGTEAFF
TRBV5-4,CASSSQSGTSSYEQYF
TRBV9,CASSVTGANSGNTIYF
TRBV28,CASNIYGGEDTQYF
TRBV27,CASSLLTSQETQYF
TRBV29-1,CSVGRRPSDEQFF
TRBV27,CASSSTGGTQYF
TRBV19,CASSIGQARGGYTF
TRBV18,CASSPAGHTNEKLFF
TRBV13,CASSLDRGGRETQYF
TRBV7-2,CASSQGERHEQYF
TRBV7-2,CASSFKVLVGYGYTF
TRBV7-8,CASSPILARVGGNEQFF
TRBV19,CASSIGQGGWEDTQYF
TRBV7-9,CASSRGQENTEAFF
TRBV10-2,CASSELAQGASYEQYF
TRBV6-1,CASSEVEGAGSPIEQYF
TRBV6-5,CASSPRPRHEQYF
TRBV5-1,CASSLGGPNQPQHF
TRBV19,CASMPRGLGAKNIQYF
TRBV15,CATSRGDSYEQYF
TRBV11-1,CASSLFTGNTEAFF
TRBV5-1,CASSQGANTEAFF
TRBV11-1,CASSFQRGTGELFF
TRBV28,CASSIERETGELFF
TRBV9,CASSVGTNLGGTQYF
TRBV30,CAWSVGVYEQYF
TRBV9,CASSVTLAGGVDTIYF
TRBV2,CASSWDLPSEQYF